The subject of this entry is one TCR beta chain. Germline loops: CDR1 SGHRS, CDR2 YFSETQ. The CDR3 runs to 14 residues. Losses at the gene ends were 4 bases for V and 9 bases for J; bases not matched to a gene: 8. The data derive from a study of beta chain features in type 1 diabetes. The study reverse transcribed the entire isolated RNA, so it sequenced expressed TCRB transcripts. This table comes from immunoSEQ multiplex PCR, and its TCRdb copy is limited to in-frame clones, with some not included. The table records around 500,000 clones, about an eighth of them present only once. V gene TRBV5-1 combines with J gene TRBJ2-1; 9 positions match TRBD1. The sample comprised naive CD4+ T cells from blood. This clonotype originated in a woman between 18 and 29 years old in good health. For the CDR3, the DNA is TGCGCCAGCAGCGCGGGACAGGGAGGGAGTGAGCAGTTCTTC. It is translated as CASSAGQGGSEQFF.